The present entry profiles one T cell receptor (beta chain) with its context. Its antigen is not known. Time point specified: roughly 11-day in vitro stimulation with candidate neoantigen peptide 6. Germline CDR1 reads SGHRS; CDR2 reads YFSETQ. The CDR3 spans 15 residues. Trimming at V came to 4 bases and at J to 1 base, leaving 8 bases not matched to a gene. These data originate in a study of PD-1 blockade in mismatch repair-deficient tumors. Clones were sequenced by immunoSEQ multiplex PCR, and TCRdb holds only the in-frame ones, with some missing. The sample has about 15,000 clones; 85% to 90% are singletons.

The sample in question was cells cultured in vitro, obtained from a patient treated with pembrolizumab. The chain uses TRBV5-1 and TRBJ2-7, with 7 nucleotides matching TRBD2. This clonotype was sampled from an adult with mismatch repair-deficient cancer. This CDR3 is CASSLLAADSYEQYF. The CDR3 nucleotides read TGCGCCAGCAGCCTCCTAGCGGCAGATTCCTACGAGCAGTACTTC.